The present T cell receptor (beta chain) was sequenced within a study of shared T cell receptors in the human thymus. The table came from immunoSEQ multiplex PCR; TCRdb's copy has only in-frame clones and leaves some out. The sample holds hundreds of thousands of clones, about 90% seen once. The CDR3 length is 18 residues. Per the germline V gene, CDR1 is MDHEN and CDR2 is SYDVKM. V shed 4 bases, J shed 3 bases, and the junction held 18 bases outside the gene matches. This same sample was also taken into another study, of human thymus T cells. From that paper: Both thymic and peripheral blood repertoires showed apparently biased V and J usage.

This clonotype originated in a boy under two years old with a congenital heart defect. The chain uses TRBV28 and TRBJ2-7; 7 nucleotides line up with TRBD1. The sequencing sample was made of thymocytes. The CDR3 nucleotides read TGTGCCAGCAGTTATTGGGCAGACGACAGGGTTTCCCTCTACGAGCAGTACTTC. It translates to CASSYWADDRVSLYEQYF.